The 14 T cell receptor beta chains below were found in one sample sequenced in a study of neoadjuvant anti-PD-1 for oral cavity cancer. The sample's time point: after neoadjuvant nivolumab, at surgical resection. Sequencing was performed with immunoSEQ multiplex PCR; in TCRdb, only in-frame clones are kept and a portion is missing. The sample has about 68,000 clones, about 85% seen once; the top ten hold approximately 3%. Sequenced material: PBMCs, taken after nivolumab (anti-PD-1) treatment. These receptors originate from a person aged 35 to 85 with oral cavity squamous cell carcinoma.

The rearrangement joins TRBV5-4 to TRBJ2-7; possibly TRBD1 for D (6 bases). The germline CDR1 and CDR2 sequences are SGHNT and YYREEE (reference sequence). The CDR3 covers 14 residues. V was pared by 4 bases and J by 3 bases, with 14 bases between. Here the CDR3 reads CASSQDRSLYEQYF. Written as DNA, the CDR3 is TGTGCCAGCAGCCAAGACAGGTCTCTCTACGAGCAGTACTTC.

The chain uses TRBV6-6 and TRBJ1-1; D unresolved. The CDR3 totals 15 residues. Looked up from germline, CDR1 is MNHNY and CDR2 is SVGAGI (reference sequence). Trimming pared 6 bases from V and 0 bases from J, leaving 14 bases between. Here the CDR3 reads CASRHRRSLNTEAFF. The CDR3 DNA sequence: TGTGCCAGCAGGCATCGACGGAGCTTGAACACTGAAGCTTTCTTT.

The chain joins TRBV10-1 to TRBJ2-7; 7 bases match TRBD1. Trimming cost V 5 bases and J 6 bases; bases outside gene matches: 7. The CDR3 spans 13 residues. Germline assignment: CDR1 WNHNN and CDR2 SYGVQD (reference sequence). CDR3 amino acids: CASSPTGFSEQYF. CDR3 DNA: TGCGCCAGCAGTCCGACAGGGTTTAGCGAGCAGTACTTC.

This clone has only one observation. The V and J genes are TRBV6-5 and TRBJ1-1; possibly TRBD1 for D (5 bases). Germline V lookup: CDR1 MNHEY, CDR2 SVGAGI. The V gene lost 5 bases and the J gene lost 2 bases, with 12 bases spanning the gap. The CDR3 is 14 amino acids. The CDR3 DNA follows: TGTGCCAGCAGTCGAGGACAAGAAAACACTGAAGCTTTCTTT. Residues: CASSRGQENTEAFF.

The V gene is TRBV7-9, the J gene TRBJ2-1; D tentatively fits TRBD1 or TRBD2 (5 bases each). The CDR3 length is 18 residues. Germline V CDR1 and CDR2: SEHNR, FQNEAQ (reference sequence). Trimming took 5 bases from V and 4 from J, leaving 24 bases between them. The DNA for the CDR3 is TGTGCCAGCAGCCCCATCCGGGGACCGGGAACAAGTTACAATGAGCAGTTCTTC. As protein: CASSPIRGPGTSYNEQFF.

This rearrangement joins TRBV29-1 to TRBJ2-6; the D is unclear. Germline V gene sequence: CDR1 SQVTM, CDR2 ANQGSEA. The V and J ends lost 6 bases and 0 bases respectively, with 6 bases between them. The CDR3 length is 13 residues. The DNA for the CDR3 is TGCAGCGTCGCAGGCTCTGGGGCCAACGTCCTGACTTTC. Amino acids: CSVAGSGANVLTF.

V and J are TRBV2 and TRBJ1-4, with D maybe TRBD1 (6 bases). Trimming left V 10 bases short and J 8 bases short, with 17 bases between. Germline lookup yields CDR1 SNHLY and CDR2 FYNNEI. This CDR3 spans 13 amino acids. CDR3 amino acids: CATQGMVGEKLFF. In nucleotides, the CDR3 is TGTGCCACACAGGGAATGGTCGGAGAAAAACTGTTTTTT.

The rearrangement uses TRBV5-4 and TRBJ2-6; D gene uncertain. The CDR3 contains 15 residues. With 4 bases removed from V and 0 bases from J, the gap between germline ends came to 8 bases. Germline loops: CDR1 SGHNT, CDR2 YYREEE (reference sequence). The CDR3 is CASSLDFSGANVLTF. The CDR3 nucleotides are TGTGCCAGCAGCCTCGACTTCTCTGGGGCCAACGTCCTGACTTTC.

The rearrangement links TRBV5-1 to TRBJ1-1; D is undetermined. This CDR3 has 15 residues. Germline lookup yields CDR1 SGHRS and CDR2 YFSETQ. The V gene lost 0 bases and the J gene lost 1 base, with 10 bases spanning the gap. CDR3 protein: CASSLASRSNTEAFF. Here the CDR3 DNA reads TGCGCCAGCAGCTTGGCTTCTCGTTCGAACACTGAAGCTTTCTTT. Complete variable domain (other parts from reference TRBV5-1 and TRBJ1-1): KAGVTQTPRYLIKTRGQQVTLSCSPISGHRSVSWYQQTPGQGLQFLFEYFSETQRNKGNFPGRFSGRQFSNSRSEMNVSTLELGDSALYLCASSLASRSNTEAFFGQGTRLTVV.

This chain uses TRBV6-5 with TRBJ1-2; weak D call: TRBD1 (6 bases). The V end lost 4 bases, the J end lost 4 bases, and 10 bases lay between the germline ends. This CDR3 contains 13 residues. Per the germline V gene, CDR1 is MNHEY and CDR2 is SVGAGI. DNA of the CDR3: TGTGCCAGCAGTTCACAGGGACTCTATGGCTACACCTTC. This codes for CASSSQGLYGYTF.

The rearrangement joins TRBV29-1 to TRBJ2-5; D remains unclear. The germline CDR1 and CDR2 sequences are SQVTM and ANQGSEA. V was shortened by 4 bases and J by 1 base, with 7 bases between the two germline ends. CDR3 length equals 12 residues. In nucleotides, the CDR3 is TGCAGCGTTGCTGTGACCCAAGAGACCCAGTACTTC. It encodes CSVAVTQETQYF.

V gene TRBV27 combines with J gene TRBJ1-5; 9 nucleotides align to TRBD1. Per the germline V gene, CDR1 is MNHEY and CDR2 is SMNVEV (reference sequence). The CDR3 covers 15 residues. V gave up 6 bases and J gave up 1 base; unmatched junction bases: 4. CDR3: CASRGQGDSNQPQHF. The DNA of the CDR3 is TGTGCCAGCAGGGGACAGGGTGACAGCAATCAGCCCCAGCATTTT.

This clone came up a few times. This chain joins TRBV6-1 and TRBJ1-1; D call uncertain. Germline V lookup: CDR1 MNHNS, CDR2 SASEGT. CDR3 length: 13 residues. Trimming removed 6 bases from V and 5 bases from J, with 13 bases in between. CDR3 in amino acids: CASSNEVRTEAFF. The CDR3 region has the DNA TGTGCCAGCAGCAACGAGGTGAGAACTGAAGCTTTCTTT.

CDR3 protein: CAWSSGTGDIQPQHF. CDR3 coding DNA: TGTGCCTGGAGTTCCGGGACAGGGGACATTCAGCCCCAGCATTTT. The chain employs TRBV30 and TRBJ1-5, with 10 bases matching TRBD1. The germline gives CDR1 GTSNPN, CDR2 SVGIG (reference sequence). J gave up 6 bases and V 2 bases, and 7 bases lay outside the gene matches. The CDR3 consists of 15 residues.